This entry lists 19 T cell receptor beta chains sequenced from one sample in a study of blood T cell repertoires in COVID-19. Sequencing used immunoSEQ multiplex PCR; TCRdb keeps in-frame clones, though not all of them. The profile shows 200,000 or so clones, about 80% of them singletons. The specimen sequenced was peripheral blood. The receptors come from a woman in her fifties or sixties with acute or convalescent COVID-19.

This chain joins TRBV2 and TRBJ1-4, with 9 nucleotides matching TRBD1. The V gene's germline CDR1 is SNHLY and CDR2 FYNNEI. The junction had 21 bases not matched to a gene; V was cut back by 5 bases and J by 8 bases. There are 19 residues in the CDR3. The CDR3 spells CASSYPTPGQGGRKEKLFF. As DNA, the CDR3 is TGTGCCAGCAGTTACCCAACGCCGGGACAGGGTGGGAGAAAGGAAAAACTGTTTTTT. The variable domain in full, completed from reference TRBV2 and TRBJ1-4, reads EPEVTQTPSHQVTQMGQEVILRCVPISNHLYFYWYRQILGQKVEFLVSFYNNEISEKSEIFDDQFSVERPDGSNFTLKIRSTKLEDSAMYFCASSYPTPGQGGRKEKLFFGSGTQLSVL.

The chain recombines TRBV5-6 with TRBJ2-2; 9 bases line up with TRBD2. Germline CDR1 is SGHDT and CDR2 is YYEEEE. V lost 0 bases, J lost 0 bases, and 0 bases stayed unmatched. The CDR3 sequence is 16 residues long. The chain's CDR3 is CASSLVAGANTGELFF. The DNA of the CDR3 is TGTGCCAGCAGCTTGGTAGCGGGGGCGAACACCGGGGAGCTGTTTTTT.

This sequence joins TRBV7-6 and TRBJ1-6; a weak D match, TRBD1 (6 bases). The CDR3 loop spans 15 amino acids. Germline assignment: CDR1 SGHVS and CDR2 FNYEAQ. V shed 1 base and J shed 10 bases, with 14 bases lying between them. CDR3 sequence: CASSLDRDGRSPLHF. The CDR3 DNA reads TGTGCCAGCAGCTTAGACAGGGATGGCAGGTCACCCCTCCACTTT. Full variable domain (outside the CDR3, taken from reference TRBV7-6 and TRBJ1-6): GAGVSQSPRYKVTKRGQDVALRCDPISGHVSLYWYRQALGQGPEFLTYFNYEAQQDKSGLPNDRFSAERPEGSISTLTIQRTEQRDSAMYRCASSLDRDGRSPLHFGNGTRLTVT.

The chain couples TRBV4-2 to TRBJ1-3, with 9 bases that match TRBD1. CDR3 length: 16 residues. The germline CDR1 and CDR2 sequences are LGHNA and YNFKEQ. V lost 7 bases, J lost 6 bases, and 13 bases stayed unmatched. The CDR3 sequence: CASTPRYDRGLNTIYF. The CDR3 DNA reads TGTGCCAGCACTCCCCGTTATGACAGGGGGTTAAACACCATATATTTT.

The count of this clone is one. V and J are TRBV24-1 and TRBJ1-2; 7 nucleotides align to TRBD1. The CDR3 totals 14 residues. CDR1 KGHDR and CDR2 SFDVKD come from the germline V gene. Trimming cost V 3 bases and J 2 bases; bases outside gene matches: 2. For the CDR3, the DNA is TGTGCCACCAGTGATGGGACAGACAACTATGGCTACACCTTC. Translation gives CATSDGTDNYGYTF.

V usage is TRBV9 and J usage is TRBJ1-2; TRBD1 agrees at 8 bases. Per the germline V gene, CDR1 is SGDLS and CDR2 is YYNGEE. Germline trimming cut 3 bases from V and 3 bases from J; bases unmatched to any gene: 7. The CDR3 sequence is 15 residues long. The CDR3 coding sequence is TGTGCCAGCAGCGAGGGACAGGCAATTCACTATGGCTACACCTTC. It is translated as CASSEGQAIHYGYTF.

V usage is TRBV7-2 and J usage is TRBJ1-3; D is unresolved. CDR1 is SGHTA, CDR2 FQGNSA, per germline. The germline V and J ends were trimmed by 2 bases and 0 bases, with 8 bases remaining between them. CDR3 length: 15 amino acids. The CDR3 spells CASSLSGSSGNTIYF. For the CDR3, the DNA is TGTGCCAGCAGCTTAAGCGGTAGCTCTGGAAACACCATATATTTT. Using reference TRBV7-2 and TRBJ1-3 for the parts outside the CDR3, the full variable domain is GAGVSQSPSNKVTEKGKDVELRCDPISGHTALYWYRQSLGQGLEFLIYFQGNSAPDKSGLPSDRFSAERTGGSVSTLTIQRTQQEDSAVYLCASSLSGSSGNTIYFGEGSWLTVV.

The gene calls are TRBV7-2 and TRBJ1-3, with TRBD1 as a possible D gene (5 bases). V lost 4 bases and J lost 0, with 13 bases in between. The CDR3 is 16 residues long. Germline loops: CDR1 SGHTA, CDR2 FQGNSA. Here the CDR3 DNA reads TGTGCCAGCAGCTCGCCCAGGGTTTTCTCTGGAAACACCATATATTTT. This gives the protein CASSSPRVFSGNTIYF. The whole variable domain, remainder taken from reference TRBV7-2 and TRBJ1-3, is GAGVSQSPSNKVTEKGKDVELRCDPISGHTALYWYRQSLGQGLEFLIYFQGNSAPDKSGLPSDRFSAERTGGSVSTLTIQRTQQEDSAVYLCASSSPRVFSGNTIYFGEGSWLTVV.

The V and J genes are TRBV6-5 and TRBJ1-2; 7 bases agree with TRBD1. The CDR3 totals 13 residues. V shed 7 bases, J shed 4 bases, and the junction held 6 bases outside the gene matches. Germline CDR1 is MNHEY and CDR2 is SVGAGI. The CDR3 DNA follows: TGTGCCAGCATCCAAGACAGGGCCTATGGCTACACCTTC. Translated: CASIQDRAYGYTF.

The CDR3 DNA is TGTGCCAGAAGCTACCCCGACAGGTATGGTCAGCCCCAGCATTTT. Translation gives CARSYPDRYGQPQHF. The chain uses TRBV5-3 and TRBJ1-5; the D gene is possibly TRBD1 (6 bases). TRBV5-3 has ORF status, its function being uncertain. The CDR3 has 15 amino acids. Between the trimmed V and J ends, which lost 3 bases and 6 bases, there was a span of 16 bases.

This clone was found once. CDR3 sequence (DNA): TGTGCCATCAGTGATAGGAGGGTAACCAGGGATACTAATGAAAAACTGTTTTTT. It codes for CAISDRRVTRDTNEKLFF. The chain joins TRBV10-3 to TRBJ1-4; D might be TRBD1 (5 bases). This CDR3 comprises 18 residues. V was cut by 3 bases and J by 2 bases, with 19 bases left in between. Germline CDR1 ENHRY, CDR2 SYGVKD.

The CDR3 DNA sequence: TGCGCCAGCAGCTTGGCCTTTGCGGGGGGAGATACGCAGTATTTT. It yields the protein CASSLAFAGGDTQYF. The chain combines TRBV5-1 with TRBJ2-3; 8 positions agree with TRBD2. The junction had 5 bases not matched to a gene; V was cut back by 0 bases and J by 5 bases. CDR1 and CDR2 (germline): SGHRS, YFSETQ. CDR3 size: 15 residues.

This chain links TRBV30 with TRBJ1-2, with 8 bases aligning to TRBD1. CDR1 and CDR2 (germline): GTSNPN, SVGIG (reference sequence). The CDR3 is 13 residues long. The trim removed 4 bases at V and 6 bases at J, leaving 7 bases unmatched. CDR3: CAWTGQGSDGYTF. The DNA for the CDR3 is TGTGCCTGGACCGGACAGGGATCTGATGGCTACACCTTC.

The rearrangement links TRBV27 to TRBJ2-2; a weak D match, TRBD2 (5 bases). V lost 6 bases and J lost 6, with 14 bases in between. Germline lookup yields CDR1 MNHEY and CDR2 SMNVEV (reference sequence). The CDR3 has 14 amino acids. In nucleotides, the CDR3 is TGTGCCAGCAGAAGCCTTGCGGAGGCCGGGGAGCTGTTTTTT. Translated, it gives CASRSLAEAGELFF.

The rearrangement links TRBV5-1 to TRBJ1-1; D possibly corresponds to TRBD1 (6 bases). V was cut by 4 bases and J by 8 bases, with 9 bases left in between. In germline, CDR1 is SGHRS, CDR2 YFSETQ. This CDR3 region has 11 residues. CDR3 region: CASSRGGEAFF. For the CDR3, the DNA is TGCGCCAGCAGCAGGGGGGGAGAAGCTTTCTTT. The full variable domain, in which reference TRBV5-1 and TRBJ1-1 provide the parts outside the CDR3, is KAGVTQTPRYLIKTRGQQVTLSCSPISGHRSVSWYQQTPGQGLQFLFEYFSETQRNKGNFPGRFSGRQFSNSRSEMNVSTLELGDSALYLCASSRGGEAFFGQGTRLTVV.

The chain has TRBV5-6 and TRBJ2-5, with 7 bases that match TRBD1. CDR1 is SGHDT, CDR2 YYEEEE, per germline. The length of the CDR3 is 16 residues. After removal of 0 bases from V and 4 bases from J, the junction contained 9 bases not matched to a gene. The CDR3 sequence is CASSLVIKGAGETQYF. The DNA for the CDR3 is TGTGCCAGCAGCTTGGTCATTAAGGGGGCAGGAGAGACCCAGTACTTC. Based on the CDR3 plus reference TRBV5-6 and TRBJ2-5, the full variable domain is DAGVTQSPTHLIKTRGQQVTLRCSPKSGHDTVSWYQQALGQGPQFIFQYYEEEERQRGNFPDRFSGHQFPNYSSELNVNALLLGDSALYLCASSLVIKGAGETQYFGPGTRLLVL.

The chain employs TRBV5-5 and TRBJ2-7; 8 positions agree with TRBD2. From germline, CDR1 is SGHKS and CDR2 YYEKEE (reference sequence). V shed 2 bases, J shed 4 bases, and the junction held 8 bases outside the gene matches. The CDR3 sequence is 15 residues long. The CDR3 here is CASSFRGGGQYEQYF. CDR3 in DNA: TGTGCCAGCAGCTTTCGGGGCGGGGGGCAGTACGAGCAGTACTTC.

V gene TRBV19 combines with J gene TRBJ1-5, with D possibly matching TRBD1 (5 bases). The CDR3 consists of 15 residues. V was shortened by 7 bases and J by 0 bases, with 13 bases between the two germline ends. Germline V gene sequence: CDR1 LNHDA, CDR2 SQIVND (reference sequence). CDR3 sequence (DNA): TGTGCCAGTACTGACAGCAGACATAGCAATCAGCCCCAGCATTTT. As protein: CASTDSRHSNQPQHF.

This chain uses TRBV29-1 with TRBJ1-2, with a weak D call TRBD1 (5 bases). The V and J ends lost 5 bases and 8 bases respectively, with 12 bases between them. The germline V gene has CDR1 SQVTM and CDR2 ANQGSEA. The CDR3 totals 11 residues. The CDR3 DNA reads TGCAGCGTTACAGGAAGAAGAGGCTACACCTTC. It specifies CSVTGRRGYTF.